This T cell receptor beta chain emerged from a study of breast tumors, draining lymph nodes, adjacent tissues. Overall study findings and caveats: Tumors had less TCR diversity than lymph nodes, more than nontumor tissue. Findings are consistent with lymph node origin and intratumoral expansion of most tumor T cells. Luminal-like breast cancer showed significantly higher tumor–nontumor repertoire similarity than basal-like.

This CDR3 is built from 15 residues. Germline V lookup: CDR1 SGHRS, CDR2 YFSETQ. Unmatched junction bases numbered 8, after V lost 4 bases and J lost 8 bases. With respect to this clonotype: Its antigen is not identified.

TCRdb re-derived calls from the multiplex PCR reads in MiXCR, one entry per CDR3 protein. Of about 7,600 distinct CDR3 sequences in the sample, around 74% are singletons; the top ten hold under 45%. The receptor was isolated from a female donor with breast cancer. Some clones in this sample may be carry-over from other donors' samples. The rearrangement uses TRBV5-1 and TRBJ1-6; 8 bases line up with TRBD1. Sequenced input: tumor-adjacent breast tissue. The CDR3 DNA reads TGCGCCAGCAGCCGTGCCGGGACAGGCGATTCACCCCTCCACTTT. As protein: CASSRAGTGDSPLHF.